Shown below are 32 T cell receptor beta chains from a single sample sequenced in a study of shared clonotypes between healthy human individuals. Assay used: immunoSEQ multiplex PCR; TCRdb lists only in-frame clones, some missing. The sample includes some 2,500,000 clones, about 90% seen only once; the top ten take 0.37%. Sequences were obtained from naive CD4+ T cells from PBMCs. Subset described: CD45RA+ positively selected. These receptors all come from a man younger than 35 in good health. Some clones in this sample may be carry-over from other donors' samples.

The gene calls are TRBV7-7 and TRBJ2-2; 8 bases are a match to TRBD2. Unmatched junction bases numbered 7, after V lost 5 bases and J lost 5 bases. The CDR3 is made up of 15 amino acids. The germline V gene has CDR1 SSHAT and CDR2 FNYEAQ (reference sequence). The CDR3 is CASSPGLAGTGELFF. CDR3 in DNA: TGTGCCAGCAGCCCTGGGCTAGCGGGTACCGGGGAGCTGTTTTTT.

The rearrangement uses TRBV5-1 and TRBJ1-1, with 7 bases lining up with TRBD1. The CDR3 contains 15 residues. The germline V gene encodes CDR1 SGHRS and CDR2 YFSETQ. J gave up 0 bases and V 2 bases, and 4 bases lay outside the gene matches. CDR3 DNA sequence: TGCGCCAGCAGCTTAACAGGACAGGTGAACACTGAAGCTTTCTTT. Its protein product is CASSLTGQVNTEAFF.

CDR3 in amino acids: CASSPGQRTYNEQFF. The DNA for the CDR3 is TGTGCCAGCAGCCCAGGACAGCGAACCTACAATGAGCAGTTCTTC. The gene calls are TRBV9 and TRBJ2-1, with TRBD1 as a possible D gene (6 bases). Trimming shortened V by 4 bases and J by 2 bases, and 13 bases separated the two germline ends. The V gene's germline CDR1 is SGDLS and CDR2 YYNGEE. The CDR3 covers 15 residues.

CDR3 sequence: CASRGLGSYNEQFF. The CDR3 DNA is TGTGCCAGCAGGGGACTAGGCTCCTACAATGAGCAGTTCTTC. V is TRBV4-2 and J is TRBJ2-1; TRBD2 matches at 8 bases. CDR3 size: 14 residues. CDR1 is LGHNA, CDR2 YNFKEQ, per germline. Germline trimming cut 6 bases from V and 0 bases from J; bases unmatched to any gene: 1.

This clone came up a few times. The chain uses TRBV29-1 and TRBJ1-1, with D unresolved. Germline CDR1 is SQVTM and CDR2 is ANQGSEA. This CDR3 is built from 12 residues. Trimming pared 4 bases from V and 4 bases from J, leaving 10 bases between. CDR3 in amino acids: CSVATGVTEAFF. The DNA for the CDR3 is TGCAGCGTTGCAACGGGAGTCACTGAAGCTTTCTTT. The whole variable domain, remainder taken from reference TRBV29-1 and TRBJ1-1, is SAVISQKPSRDICQRGTSLTIQCQVDSQVTMMFWYRQQPGQSLTLIATANQGSEATYESGFVIDKFPISRPNLTFSTLTVSNMSPEDSSIYLCSVATGVTEAFFGQGTRLTVV.

The chain combines TRBV5-1 with TRBJ1-4; weak D call: TRBD1 (5 bases). The CDR3 is made up of 16 amino acids. Trimming cost V 0 bases and J 6 bases, with 15 bases left between them. Germline V gives CDR1 SGHRS, CDR2 YFSETQ. In nucleotides, the CDR3 is TGCGCCAGCAGCTTGGCCGTCGGGGCGGTCGATGAAAAACTGTTTTTT. Residues: CASSLAVGAVDEKLFF.

The gene calls are TRBV28 and TRBJ2-2; unclear D gene. V lost 6 bases to trimming and J lost 5 bases, with 10 bases between them. The CDR3 has 13 amino acids. Germline V lookup: CDR1 MDHEN, CDR2 SYDVKM. The DNA for the CDR3 is TGTGCCAGCAGCGATATCCCGACCGGGGAGCTGTTTTTT. It codes for CASSDIPTGELFF.

This chain links TRBV11-2 with TRBJ1-5; no firm D call. The CDR3 spans 14 residues. V gave up 0 bases and J gave up 3 bases, with 6 bases separating them. Germline lookup yields CDR1 SGHAT and CDR2 FQNNGV. CDR3 residues: CASSLDSANQPQHF. For the CDR3, the DNA is TGTGCCAGCAGCTTAGATTCCGCCAATCAGCCCCAGCATTTT.

The rearrangement uses TRBV10-3 and TRBJ2-2, with TRBD2 matching over 12 bases. The CDR3 runs to 14 residues. J was trimmed by 5 bases and V by 10 bases; bases with no gene match: 5. CDR1 and CDR2 from the germline V gene are ENHRY and SYGVKD. The CDR3, as DNA: TGTGCCACCCACGGGACTAGCGGGACCGGGGAGCTGTTTTTT. Residues: CATHGTSGTGELFF.

This rearrangement joins TRBV10-2 to TRBJ1-1, with D tentatively TRBD1 (5 bases). Germline V lookup: CDR1 WSHSY, CDR2 SAAADI. Between the trimmed V and J ends, which lost 3 bases and 5 bases, there was a span of 10 bases. This CDR3 has 13 residues. The CDR3 protein is CASSDRGVTEAFF. CDR3 in DNA: TGCGCCAGCAGTGATCGAGGGGTTACTGAAGCTTTCTTT.

The chain couples TRBV28 to TRBJ1-2; a possible D gene is TRBD1 (6 bases). Germline V CDR1 and CDR2: MDHEN, SYDVKM. The CDR3 is 14 amino acids. V was trimmed by 6 bases and J by 7 bases, leaving 18 bases between them. The CDR3 bases are TGTGCCAGCAGCCAAAAGCAGGGGCTGCCTGGCTACACCTTC. It codes for CASSQKQGLPGYTF.

The rearrangement links TRBV6-5 to TRBJ1-5, with TRBD1 matching over 8 bases. Germline V gene lookup returns CDR1 MNHEY and CDR2 SVGAGI. V lost 6 bases to trimming and J lost 7 bases; unmatched junction nucleotides: 8. This CDR3 contains 14 residues. The CDR3 coding sequence is TGTGCCAGCAGCTTCGTAACAGGGGGGCAGCCCCAGCATTTT. Translation gives CASSFVTGGQPQHF.

The chain uses TRBV7-2 and TRBJ2-1, with a possible D match to TRBD1 (6 bases). This CDR3 is built from 14 residues. CDR1 and CDR2 (germline): SGHTA, FQGNSA. V lost 5 bases, J lost 5 bases, and 13 bases lay in between. CDR3 nucleotides: TGTGCCAGCAGCCCCGAGGCAGGGGACAATGAGCAGTTCTTC. Translating gives CASSPEAGDNEQFF.

The V and J genes are TRBV5-1 and TRBJ2-2; 10 bases map to TRBD1. This CDR3 region has 15 residues. The germline CDR1 and CDR2 sequences are SGHRS and YFSETQ. J gave up 3 bases and V 4 bases, and 3 bases lay outside the gene matches. The CDR3 nucleotides are TGCGCCAGCAGCCCCGGACAGGGGGACACCGGGGAGCTGTTTTTT. Amino acids: CASSPGQGDTGELFF.

V usage is TRBV5-1 and J usage is TRBJ2-5; weak D call: TRBD2 (7 bases). Trimming removed 4 bases at V and 4 bases at J, with 20 bases between. CDR3 size: 16 residues. Germline CDR1 is SGHRS and CDR2 is YFSETQ. The CDR3 loop reads CASSAGAGGLRETQYF. CDR3 nucleotide sequence: TGCGCCAGCAGCGCTGGGGCCGGGGGGCTGCGAGAGACCCAGTACTTC. The full variable domain, completed using reference TRBV5-1 and TRBJ2-5, is KAGVTQTPRYLIKTRGQQVTLSCSPISGHRSVSWYQQTPGQGLQFLFEYFSETQRNKGNFPGRFSGRQFSNSRSEMNVSTLELGDSALYLCASSAGAGGLRETQYFGPGTRLLVL.

J is TRBJ2-7 and V is TRBV4-3; D is possibly TRBD2 (5 bases). CDR3 size: 16 residues. Germline loops: CDR1 LGHNA, CDR2 YSLEER. Trimming took 0 bases from V and 0 from J, leaving 12 bases between them. For the CDR3, the DNA is TGCGCCAGCAGCCAAGATCGCGGGCGCTTCTCCTACGAGCAGTACTTC. This sequence encodes CASSQDRGRFSYEQYF.

On this clone: Other DNA sequences of this sample code for an identical CDR3. V gene TRBV5-1 combines with J gene TRBJ2-7; unclear D gene. CDR3 length: 14 residues. Trimming removed 1 base at V and 0 bases at J, with 8 bases between. Per germline, CDR1 SGHRS and CDR2 YFSETQ. CDR3 DNA sequence: TGCGCCAGCAGCTTGTCGAGGAGCTCCTACGAGCAGTACTTC. It is translated as CASSLSRSSYEQYF.

This chain connects TRBV28 to TRBJ2-3; perhaps TRBD2 as D (6 bases). This CDR3 contains 15 residues. Looked up from germline, CDR1 is MDHEN and CDR2 is SYDVKM. Deletions cut 4 bases from V and 3 bases from J, with 14 bases between. The CDR3 loop reads CASSSSTGVTDTQYF. The CDR3 DNA reads as TGTGCCAGCAGTTCTAGTACGGGAGTGACAGATACGCAGTATTTT.

The table lists this clone with a count of one. Other DNA sequences in the same sample also yield this CDR3. V is TRBV29-1 and J is TRBJ1-1; possibly TRBD1 for D (6 bases). This CDR3 is built from 11 residues. From germline, CDR1 is SQVTM and CDR2 ANQGSEA. V gave up 3 bases and J gave up 4 bases, with 6 bases separating them. In DNA form, the CDR3 reads TGCAGCGTTGAGGGGGCCACTGAAGCTTTCTTT. Protein product: CSVEGATEAFF.

The chain carries TRBV18 and TRBJ1-1; D gene uncertain. V gave up 5 bases and J gave up 5 bases, with 9 bases separating them. CDR1 KGHSH and CDR2 LQKENI come from the germline V gene. The CDR3 has 12 residues. The CDR3 protein is CASSVARTEAFF. The CDR3 coding sequence is TGTGCCAGCTCAGTGGCTAGGACTGAAGCTTTCTTT.

The chain combines TRBV25-1 with TRBJ1-4, with 10 bases lining up with TRBD1. Unmatched junction bases numbered 9, after V lost 3 bases and J lost 8 bases. Germline assignment: CDR1 MGHDK and CDR2 SYGVNS. CDR3 length: 16 residues. CDR3 sequence (DNA): TGTGCCAGCAGTGACTACCGGACAGGGGGAGGAGAAAAACTGTTTTTT. Its translation is CASSDYRTGGGEKLFF. Based on the CDR3 plus reference TRBV25-1 and TRBJ1-4, the full variable domain is EADIYQTPRYLVIGTGKKITLECSQTMGHDKMYWYQQDPGMELHLIHYSYGVNSTEKGDLSSESTVSRIRTEHFPLTLESARPSHTSQYLCASSDYRTGGGEKLFFGSGTQLSVL.

This chain links TRBV9 with TRBJ1-1, with D unclear. This CDR3 is built from 15 residues. V was pared by 0 bases and J by 0 bases, with 9 bases between. CDR1 and CDR2 (germline): SGDLS, YYNGEE. In DNA form, the CDR3 reads TGTGCCAGCAGCGTAGCTACTTCGATGAACACTGAAGCTTTCTTT. Translation gives CASSVATSMNTEAFF.

V usage is TRBV7-3 and J usage is TRBJ2-7; unclear D gene. Deletions cut 5 bases from V and 1 base from J, with 15 bases between. The germline CDR1 and CDR2 sequences are SGHTA and FQGTGA. The CDR3 runs 15 residues. For the CDR3, the DNA is TGTGCCAGCAGCCCGTACAATACAGCTTCCTACGAGCAGTACTTC. Encoded protein: CASSPYNTASYEQYF.

This clone was counted once. The rearrangement joins TRBV11-2 to TRBJ2-5; no reliable D call. In germline, CDR1 is SGHAT, CDR2 FQNNGV. The CDR3 contains 13 residues. V was shortened by 7 bases and J by 9 bases, with 18 bases between the two germline ends. The CDR3 spells CASNFPGLQAQYF. CDR3 bases: TGTGCCAGCAACTTTCCTGGGCTCCAGGCCCAGTACTTC.

The CDR3 DNA is TGTGCCAGCAGCGTCCGGCTAGCGCTCACAGATACGCAGTATTTT. It yields the protein CASSVRLALTDTQYF. The chain carries TRBV9 and TRBJ2-3; tentatively, D is TRBD2 (6 bases). The CDR3 runs to 15 residues. Trimming took off 2 bases at V and 2 bases at J, with 12 bases between the two ends. Germline V gene lookup returns CDR1 SGDLS and CDR2 YYNGEE.

The chain carries TRBV5-1 and TRBJ2-7; TRBD1 agrees at 7 bases. The trim removed 6 bases at V and 3 bases at J, leaving 9 bases unmatched. The germline V gene has CDR1 SGHRS and CDR2 YFSETQ. This CDR3 has 14 amino acids. The CDR3 is CASKAYDRVYEQYF. DNA of the CDR3: TGCGCCAGCAAGGCCTATGACAGGGTCTACGAGCAGTACTTC.

V and J are TRBV6-5 and TRBJ1-3; D not certain. CDR3 length: 16 amino acids. Germline V CDR1 and CDR2: MNHEY, SVGAGI. Trimming took off 0 bases at V and 1 base at J, with 10 bases between the two ends. The CDR3 loop reads CASSYSKGASGNTIYF. CDR3 nucleotides: TGTGCCAGCAGTTACTCGAAAGGCGCATCTGGAAACACCATATATTTT.

V is TRBV5-1 and J is TRBJ2-3; a weak D match, TRBD2 (6 bases). Trimming pared 7 bases from V and 0 bases from J, leaving 18 bases between. This CDR3 comprises 16 residues. Germline V gene lookup returns CDR1 SGHRS and CDR2 YFSETQ. CDR3 DNA sequence: TGCGCCAGCCGCCGACTAGTATCCGCTAGCACAGATACGCAGTATTTT. This gives the protein CASRRLVSASTDTQYF.

This clone was observed once. The J gene is TRBJ2-2, the V gene TRBV11-3, with TRBD2 identical over 11 bases. This CDR3 spans 19 amino acids. J lost 3 bases, V lost 4 bases, and 13 bases had no gene match. Germline V gives CDR1 SGHNT, CDR2 YENEEA. The CDR3 DNA is TGTGCCAGCAGCTCCCCTTACTTAGCGGGAGGGTCCCACACCGGGGAGCTGTTTTTT. Translated, it gives CASSSPYLAGGSHTGELFF.

This CDR3 reads CASSQASGNEQFF. As DNA, the CDR3 is TGCGCCAGCAGCCAAGCTAGCGGCAATGAGCAGTTCTTC. This sequence joins TRBV4-3 and TRBJ2-1; 7 nucleotides match TRBD2. The CDR3 loop spans 13 amino acids. The germline V gene has CDR1 LGHNA and CDR2 YSLEER. V shed 1 base, J shed 6 bases, and the junction held 0 bases outside the gene matches.

The J gene is TRBJ2-1, the V gene TRBV5-1; 8 nucleotides line up with TRBD1. This CDR3 comprises 15 residues. With 0 bases clipped from V and 4 bases from J, the junction kept 3 bases outside the gene matches. CDR1 and CDR2 (germline): SGHRS, YFSETQ. The CDR3 loop reads CASSLGQGQYNEQFF. The CDR3 nucleotides are TGCGCCAGCAGCTTGGGACAGGGGCAATACAATGAGCAGTTCTTC. Looking up the rest from reference TRBV5-1 and TRBJ2-1 gives the full variable domain: KAGVTQTPRYLIKTRGQQVTLSCSPISGHRSVSWYQQTPGQGLQFLFEYFSETQRNKGNFPGRFSGRQFSNSRSEMNVSTLELGDSALYLCASSLGQGQYNEQFFGPGTRLTVL.

The chain carries TRBV5-6 and TRBJ2-7; D is uncertain. Germline V CDR1 and CDR2: SGHDT, YYEEEE. The V gene lost 0 bases and the J gene lost 1 base, with 17 bases spanning the gap. The CDR3 is 17 residues long. CDR3 sequence: CASSLEGSAAQSYEQYF. In nucleotides, the CDR3 is TGTGCCAGCAGCTTGGAGGGTTCGGCAGCCCAATCCTACGAGCAGTACTTC.